The subject of this entry is one T cell receptor (beta chain). Its antigen is unidentified. These data belong to a study of identical twins' blood T cells. Both ends of each TCR cDNA library bore sample-specific barcodes. TCRdb ran MiXCR on the 5' RACE reads and lists one entry per CDR3 protein. The sample has around 380,000 distinct CDR3 sequences, 25% to 35% seen once. With 4 bases removed from V and 4 bases from J, the gap between germline ends came to 4 bases. The CDR3 contains 12 residues. Looked up from germline, CDR1 is LGHNT and CDR2 is FRNRAP. Donors were six healthy women in three monozygous twin pairs. Findings and caveats of the study: Abundant TCRbeta CDR3s overlapped more between twins than with unrelated donors.

The clonotype was recovered from a woman between 18 and 50 years old in good health. This chain connects TRBV12-5 to TRBJ2-2; D unclear. Sequenced sample: PBMCs. CDR3 nucleotides: TGTGCTAGTGGTTCCCCCACCGGGGAGCTGTTTTTT. Its protein product is CASGSPTGELFF. The full variable domain, completed using reference TRBV12-5 and TRBJ2-2, is DARVTQTPRHKVTEMGQEVTMRCQPILGHNTVFWYRQTMMQGLELLAYFRNRAPLDDSGMPKDRFSAEMPDATLATLKIQPSEPRDSAVYFCASGSPTGELFFGEGSRLTVL.